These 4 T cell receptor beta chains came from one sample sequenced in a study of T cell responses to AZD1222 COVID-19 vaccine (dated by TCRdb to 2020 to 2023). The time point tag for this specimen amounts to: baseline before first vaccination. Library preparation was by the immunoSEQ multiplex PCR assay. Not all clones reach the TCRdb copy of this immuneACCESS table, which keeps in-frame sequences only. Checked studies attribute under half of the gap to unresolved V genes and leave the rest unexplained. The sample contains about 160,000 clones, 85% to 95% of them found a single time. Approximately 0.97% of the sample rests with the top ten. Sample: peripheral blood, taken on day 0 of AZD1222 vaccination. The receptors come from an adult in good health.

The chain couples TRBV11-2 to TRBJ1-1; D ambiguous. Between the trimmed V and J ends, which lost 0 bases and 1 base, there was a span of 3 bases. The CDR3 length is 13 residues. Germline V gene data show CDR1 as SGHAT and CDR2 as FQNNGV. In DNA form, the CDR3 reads TGTGCCAGCAGCTTAGACAGGAACACTGAAGCTTTCTTT. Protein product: CASSLDRNTEAFF.

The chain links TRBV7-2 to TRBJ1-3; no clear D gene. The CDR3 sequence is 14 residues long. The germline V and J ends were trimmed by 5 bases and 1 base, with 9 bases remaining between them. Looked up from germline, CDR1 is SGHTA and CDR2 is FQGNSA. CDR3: CASSPGMSGNTIYF. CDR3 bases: TGTGCCAGCAGCCCCGGGATGTCTGGAAACACCATATATTTT. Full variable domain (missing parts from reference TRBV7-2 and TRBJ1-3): GAGVSQSPSNKVTEKGKDVELRCDPISGHTALYWYRQSLGQGLEFLIYFQGNSAPDKSGLPSDRFSAERTGGSVSTLTIQRTQQEDSAVYLCASSPGMSGNTIYFGEGSWLTVV.

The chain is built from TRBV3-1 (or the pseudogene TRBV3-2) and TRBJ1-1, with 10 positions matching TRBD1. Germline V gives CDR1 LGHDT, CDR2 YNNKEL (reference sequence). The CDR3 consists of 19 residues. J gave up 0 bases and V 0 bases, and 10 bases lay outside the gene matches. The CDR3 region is CASSQEVIRTGGMNTEAFF. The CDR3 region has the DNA TGTGCCAGCAGCCAAGAGGTCATACGGACAGGGGGTATGAACACTGAAGCTTTCTTT.

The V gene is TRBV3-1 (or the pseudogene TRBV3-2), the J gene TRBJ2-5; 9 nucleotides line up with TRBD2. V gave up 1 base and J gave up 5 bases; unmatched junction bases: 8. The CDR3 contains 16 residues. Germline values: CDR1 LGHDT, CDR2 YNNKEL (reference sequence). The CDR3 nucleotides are TGTGCCAGCAGCCAAGTACGACTAGCGGCTTTGGAGACCCAGTACTTC. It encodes CASSQVRLAALETQYF.